This T cell receptor (beta chain) came from a study of T cell changes during pregnancy in multiple sclerosis. The assay was immunoSEQ multiplex PCR, and TCRdb's table has in-frame clones only and misses some. The sample lists under 90,000 clones, 94% occurring once. The germline V gene has CDR1 MDHEN and CDR2 SYDVKM. The V and J ends lost 4 bases and 0 bases respectively, with 16 bases between them. The CDR3 is made up of 17 amino acids. This clonotype originated in a female donor in good health, enrolled as a control in a pregnancy study. The chain recombines TRBV28 with TRBJ1-5; D is undetermined. The sample consisted of peripheral blood, taken in the second trimester of pregnancy. The CDR3 sequence: CASSSLPGSTSNQPQHF. DNA for the CDR3: TGTGCCAGCAGTTCACTTCCGGGGTCCACTAGCAATCAGCCCCAGCATTTT.